This T cell receptor beta chain is from a study of T cells and Merkel cell carcinoma outcomes. With 3 bases removed from V and 5 bases from J, the gap between germline ends came to 16 bases. The CDR3 contains 16 residues. The germline gives CDR1 KGHSH, CDR2 LQKENI. Data came from immunoSEQ multiplex PCR; TCRdb stores just in-frame clones and leaves some out. The table has roughly 6,400 clones, under 80% seen once; the top ten hold more than 13%. The specimen was tumor tissue from Merkel cell carcinoma. The chain has TRBV18 and TRBJ2-2, with D maybe TRBD1 (5 bases). This TCR came from a human donor with Merkel cell carcinoma. Some clones in this sample may be carry-over from other donors' samples. The CDR3 bases are TGTGCCAGCTCACCTTCTCACGACAGCCTAACCGGGGAGCTGTTTTTT. Translation: CASSPSHDSLTGELFF.